A selection of T cell receptor beta chains follows, all from one sample in a study of cytomegalovirus exposure and HLA in healthy donors. The table came from immunoSEQ multiplex PCR; TCRdb's copy has only in-frame clones and leaves some out. Of approximately 140,000 clones listed, approximately 85% were seen once; the top ten hold about 6.7%. The sample was PBMCs. The receptors derive from a man in his fifties in good health and CMV-seropositive. CDR3s include the opening cysteine and the closing phenylalanine or tryptophan. The order of the fields is clone size, V gene, J gene, CDR3 protein. Clone size is given for some rows only: seen once, a few or many times, or a class if the clone is expanded.

>NA|TRBV19|TRBJ1-5
CASSAREGFRNQPQHF
>NA|TRBV29-1|TRBJ2-5
CSVENTGGGRVTQYF
>NA|TRBV15|TRBJ2-1
CATSREGGLFNEQFF
>NA|TRBV4-1|TRBJ2-3
CASSHMGQGDTDTQYF
>NA|TRBV19|TRBJ1-5
CASKRGQVENQPQHF
>NA|TRBV9|TRBJ2-3
CASSVAVRSTDTQYF
>NA|TRBV6-4|TRBJ2-1
CASRTSASYNEQFF
>NA|TRBV28|TRBJ1-1
CASSFFQGAAEAFF
>once|TRBV5-1|TRBJ2-1
CASSLSGQGDIF
>few|TRBV10-1|TRBJ2-1
CAKGKRDSQDEQFF
>NA|TRBV5-6|TRBJ2-5
CASSGRVYQETQYF
>NA|TRBV6-1|TRBJ1-1
CARIYRGMNTEAFF
>NA|TRBV2|TRBJ2-7
CASSALLPALAGNYEQYF
>NA|TRBV14|TRBJ2-5
CASGQWLTGDETQYF